Listed below are T cell receptor beta chains from one sample, sequenced in a study of CD8 T cells in Susac syndrome. Each CDR3 protein is one row after TCRdb ran MiXCR on the immunoSEQ multiplex PCR reads. The sample consists of some 60,000 distinct CDR3 sequences, around 94% of them appearing once. Specimen: CD8+ T cells from PBMCs. These receptors all come from a human donor in good health. CDR3s leave out the opening cysteine and the closing phenylalanine or tryptophan. A D gene is named only where the DNA matches it firmly.

d_gene: .; len: 12; v_gene: TRBV5-1; j_gene: TRBJ1-1; CDR3aa: ASSSRTMNTEAF
d_gene: .; len: 12; v_gene: TRBV7-2; j_gene: TRBJ2-7; CDR3aa: ASSLSGTDYEQY
d_gene: .; len: 12; v_gene: TRBV4-3; j_gene: TRBJ2-3; CDR3aa: ASSQEFRGDTQY
d_gene: TRBD1; len: 12; v_gene: TRBV6-5; j_gene: TRBJ1-6; CDR3aa: ASSLSGGGSPLH
d_gene: .; len: 12; v_gene: TRBV18; j_gene: TRBJ1-2; CDR3aa: ASSPPPGNYGYT
d_gene: .; len: 14; v_gene: TRBV2; j_gene: TRBJ1-5; CDR3aa: ASSEGQFVGNQPQH
d_gene: .; len: 16; v_gene: TRBV27; j_gene: TRBJ2-2; CDR3aa: ASSLSPARVGNTGELF
d_gene: TRBD1; len: 14; v_gene: TRBV5-4; j_gene: TRBJ1-4; CDR3aa: ASSTTGTATNEKLF
d_gene: .; len: 10; v_gene: TRBV10-1; j_gene: TRBJ2-1; CDR3aa: ASSAPGGAGF
d_gene: .; len: 13; v_gene: TRBV12-3/TRBV12-4; j_gene: TRBJ2-5; CDR3aa: ASSLAAGIQETQY
d_gene: .; len: 10; v_gene: TRBV19; j_gene: TRBJ1-1; CDR3aa: ASSIGNTEAF
d_gene: .; len: 10; v_gene: TRBV6-6; j_gene: TRBJ2-1; CDR3aa: ASSYVGDVQF
d_gene: .; len: 9; v_gene: TRBV29-1; j_gene: TRBJ1-1; CDR3aa: SVAGLAEAF
d_gene: TRBD2; len: 13; v_gene: TRBV7-9; j_gene: TRBJ2-5; CDR3aa: ASSLTSGDQETQY
d_gene: .; len: 11; v_gene: TRBV10-3; j_gene: TRBJ2-7; CDR3aa: AISEAGPSGQY
d_gene: .; len: 13; v_gene: TRBV7-9; j_gene: TRBJ1-2; CDR3aa: ASSRPGWDRNGYT
d_gene: .; len: 12; v_gene: TRBV27; j_gene: TRBJ2-1; CDR3aa: ASSLGAPDNEQF
d_gene: .; len: 15; v_gene: TRBV27; j_gene: TRBJ1-6; CDR3aa: ASSSAGPAHRGSPLH
d_gene: TRBD2; len: 15; v_gene: TRBV5-5; j_gene: TRBJ2-3; CDR3aa: ASSLGLAGGPTDTQY
d_gene: .; len: 15; v_gene: TRBV6-1; j_gene: TRBJ2-3; CDR3aa: ASSDAPVKGFTDTQY
d_gene: .; len: 13; v_gene: TRBV6-4; j_gene: TRBJ2-3; CDR3aa: ASSDGQGSTDTQY
d_gene: .; len: 12; v_gene: TRBV28; j_gene: TRBJ1-4; CDR3aa: ASSLRSGDEKLF
d_gene: TRBD2; len: 13; v_gene: TRBV12-3/TRBV12-4; j_gene: TRBJ2-7; CDR3aa: ASTLRSGGADEQY
d_gene: TRBD1; len: 12; v_gene: TRBV5-4; j_gene: TRBJ2-7; CDR3aa: ASRDRGSPYEQY
d_gene: .; len: 15; v_gene: TRBV7-9; j_gene: TRBJ2-7; CDR3aa: ASFPDLSFLGAYEQY
d_gene: .; len: 10; v_gene: TRBV27; j_gene: TRBJ1-6; CDR3aa: ASSQINSPLH
d_gene: TRBD2; len: 14; v_gene: TRBV19; j_gene: TRBJ2-7; CDR3aa: ASRGPLAGNHYEQY
d_gene: .; len: 11; v_gene: TRBV10-3; j_gene: TRBJ2-2; CDR3aa: AISEMGGGELF
d_gene: .; len: 11; v_gene: TRBV12-3/TRBV12-4; j_gene: TRBJ1-5; CDR3aa: ASSTDGNQPQH
d_gene: .; len: 10; v_gene: TRBV30; j_gene: TRBJ2-7; CDR3aa: AWRRGSYEQY
d_gene: .; len: 11; v_gene: TRBV2; j_gene: TRBJ2-1; CDR3aa: AKDGPIGDEQF
d_gene: .; len: 13; v_gene: TRBV5-6; j_gene: TRBJ2-5; CDR3aa: ASRESGVGQETQY
d_gene: TRBD1; len: 11; v_gene: TRBV7-2; j_gene: TRBJ2-1; CDR3aa: ASSRDRVNEQF
d_gene: .; len: 14; v_gene: TRBV28; j_gene: TRBJ1-6; CDR3aa: ASSLLVTGHNSPLH
d_gene: TRBD1; len: 14; v_gene: TRBV28; j_gene: TRBJ1-2; CDR3aa: ASSLWTGGSNYGYT
d_gene: TRBD2; len: 14; v_gene: TRBV19; j_gene: TRBJ2-5; CDR3aa: ASRTGTSPLTETQY
d_gene: .; len: 12; v_gene: TRBV4-1; j_gene: TRBJ1-5; CDR3aa: ASSQDRGGQPQH
d_gene: .; len: 14; v_gene: TRBV2; j_gene: TRBJ1-1; CDR3aa: ASSEVGRGRNGEAF
d_gene: TRBD1; len: 12; v_gene: TRBV7-9; j_gene: TRBJ2-1; CDR3aa: ASSGQGRGNEQF
d_gene: TRBD1; len: 15; v_gene: TRBV7-9; j_gene: TRBJ1-6; CDR3aa: ASSSPGQLGSDSPLH
d_gene: .; len: 13; v_gene: TRBV6-2/TRBV6-3; j_gene: TRBJ2-7; CDR3aa: ASSYGHLSSYEQY
d_gene: .; len: 13; v_gene: TRBV19; j_gene: TRBJ1-3; CDR3aa: ASIRDISSGNTIY
d_gene: TRBD2; len: 17; v_gene: TRBV9; j_gene: TRBJ2-2; CDR3aa: ASSGGTSGGPTNTGELF
d_gene: .; len: 16; v_gene: TRBV28; j_gene: TRBJ1-2; CDR3aa: ASSSPRSLRDNNYGYT
d_gene: .; len: 13; v_gene: TRBV2; j_gene: TRBJ2-7; CDR3aa: ASSETGGRNYEQY
d_gene: .; len: 15; v_gene: TRBV3-1; j_gene: TRBJ1-2; CDR3aa: ASSQEDGELANYGYT
d_gene: .; len: 13; v_gene: TRBV4-2; j_gene: TRBJ1-6; CDR3aa: ASSRNRDSNSPLH
d_gene: .; len: 13; v_gene: TRBV28; j_gene: TRBJ2-7; CDR3aa: ASSLRGRSSYEQY
d_gene: .; len: 14; v_gene: TRBV3-1; j_gene: TRBJ2-7; CDR3aa: ASSQDQATWHWEQY
d_gene: .; len: 13; v_gene: TRBV19; j_gene: TRBJ1-5; CDR3aa: ASSVWGDLNQPQH
d_gene: .; len: 11; v_gene: TRBV2; j_gene: TRBJ2-7; CDR3aa: ATRAGPSYEQY
d_gene: .; len: 14; v_gene: TRBV6-1; j_gene: TRBJ1-1; CDR3aa: ASSEARAGVNTEAF
d_gene: TRBD2; len: 12; v_gene: TRBV5-1; j_gene: TRBJ2-7; CDR3aa: ASSTGGASYEQY
d_gene: TRBD1; len: 11; v_gene: TRBV6-1; j_gene: TRBJ2-1; CDR3aa: ASSWGQNNEQF